Listed below are T cell receptor beta chains from one sample, sequenced in a study of blood T cells in healthy people across ages. TCRdb reanalysed the 5' RACE reads using MiXCR and keeps one entry per CDR3 protein. The repertoire includes nearly 1 million distinct CDR3 sequences, roughly half of them detected once, and around 21% sits in the top ten. What was sequenced was blood. These TCRs come from a woman in her sixties in good health. CDR3s include the opening cysteine and the closing phenylalanine or tryptophan. D genes are given only for firm matches. Size is omitted from some rows. Given values are once, few, many or a class for expanded clones.

v_gene	len	j_gene	abundance	d_gene	CDR3aa	CDR3nt
TRBV27	14	TRBJ2-7	NA	NA	CATPGTSSSYEQYF	TGTGCCACCCCAGGGACTTCGAGCTCCTACGAGCAGTACTTC
TRBV5-1	16	TRBJ2-1	few	TRBD2	CASSLNPSGRAGEQFF	TGCGCCAGCAGCTTAAACCCCAGCGGGAGGGCCGGTGAGCAGTTCTTC
TRBV20-1	14	TRBJ1-2	few	NA	CSARDQRRAYGYTF	TGCAGTGCTAGAGATCAACGACGCGCCTATGGCTACACCTTC
TRBV6-2/TRBV6-3	13	TRBJ1-5	once	NA	CASSRRVNQPQHF	TGTGCCAGCAGCCGCAGGGTAAATCAGCCCCAGCATTTT
TRBV20-1	13	TRBJ1-2	NA	TRBD1	CSASDRSNYGYTF	TGCAGTGCTTCGGACAGGTCTAACTATGGCTACACCTTC
TRBV11-3	13	TRBJ2-5	NA	NA	CASSWQNQETQYF	TGTGCCAGCAGCTGGCAGAACCAAGAGACCCAGTACTTC
TRBV20-1	12	TRBJ1-2	NA	NA	CSARAGDYGYTF	TGCAGTGCTAGAGCGGGTGACTATGGCTACACCTTC
TRBV7-9	13	TRBJ1-4	once	NA	CASSRGSDEKLFF	TGTGCCAGCAGCCGGGGATCTGATGAAAAACTGTTTTTT
TRBV6-6	17	TRBJ2-1	NA	TRBD2	CASSYDPAGEDFNEQFF	TGTGCCAGCAGTTACGACCCGGCGGGAGAAGATTTCAATGAGCAGTTCTTC
TRBV7-9	15	TRBJ2-7	NA	NA	CASSLPQGLGNEQYF	TGTGCCAGCAGCTTGCCCCAGGGGTTGGGCAACGAGCAGTACTTC
TRBV20-1	14	TRBJ2-5	once	NA	CSARTRRDQETQYF	TGCAGTGCTCGGACCCGGAGGGACCAAGAGACCCAGTACTTC
TRBV6-1	15	TRBJ1-2	NA	NA	CASSAAQGASAGYTF	TGTGCCAGCAGTGCAGCCCAGGGTGCTTCGGCCGGCTACACCTTC
TRBV20-1	13	TRBJ1-5	few	NA	CSARKTGPQPQHF	TGCAGTGCTAGGAAGACAGGACCTCAGCCCCAGCATTTT
TRBV5-5	17	TRBJ2-3	few	TRBD2	CASSLGPSGRGADTQYF	TGTGCCAGCAGCTTGGGGCCTAGCGGGAGAGGCGCAGATACGCAGTATTTT
TRBV7-2	15	TRBJ1-2	few	TRBD1	CASSAGTGGFYGYTF	TGTGCCAGCAGCGCCGGGACAGGGGGCTTTTATGGCTACACCTTC
TRBV27	17	TRBJ1-6	NA	NA	CASSLSSTAPSNSPLHF	TGTGCCAGCAGTTTATCGTCGACGGCCCCTAGTAATTCACCCCTCCACTTT
TRBV3-1	15	TRBJ2-7	NA	TRBD2	CASSPMTSGPYEQYF	TGTGCCAGCAGCCCTATGACTAGCGGACCCTACGAGCAGTACTTC